This T cell receptor beta chain was captured in a study of regulatory T cells in long-lasting Graves disease. This clonotype showed up just once. Building of the TCR beta libraries involved iRepertoire HTBI primers and Arm-PCR of CDR3 regions. MiXCR, run by TCRdb on the multiplex PCR reads, gives a single entry per CDR3 protein. Among approximately 400,000 distinct CDR3 sequences listed, about 15% were seen once. Germline V gene sequence: CDR1 SQVTM, CDR2 ANQGSEA. Trimming took off 4 bases at V and 6 bases at J, with 9 bases between the two ends. The CDR3 loop spans 12 amino acids. The sample's time point: newly diagnosed GD, antithyroid drugs for less than 3 months. TCR sequences were obtained from RNA taken from PBMCs. The guidelines of the American Thyroid Association were the basis for diagnosing Graves' disease. The sample also formed part of further work on T cells in Graves' hyperthyroidism and ophthalmopathy. That report notes: Uncontrolled infection, other autoimmune disease, pregnancy or lactation disqualified patients from enrolment. The model forecast ophthalmopathy, anticipating it by a median approximately 6 months before onset.

The gene calls are TRBV29-1 and TRBJ2-2; TRBD1 might be the D (5 bases). The starting material was peripheral blood mononuclear cells (PBMCs), obtained at new diagnosis, from a patient treated with antithyroid drugs. The sequence was collected from a woman aged 30 to 39 with Graves disease. CDR3 coding DNA: TGCAGCGTTGGGCAGGGTTCCGGGGAGCTGTTTTTT. Its protein product is CSVGQGSGELFF.